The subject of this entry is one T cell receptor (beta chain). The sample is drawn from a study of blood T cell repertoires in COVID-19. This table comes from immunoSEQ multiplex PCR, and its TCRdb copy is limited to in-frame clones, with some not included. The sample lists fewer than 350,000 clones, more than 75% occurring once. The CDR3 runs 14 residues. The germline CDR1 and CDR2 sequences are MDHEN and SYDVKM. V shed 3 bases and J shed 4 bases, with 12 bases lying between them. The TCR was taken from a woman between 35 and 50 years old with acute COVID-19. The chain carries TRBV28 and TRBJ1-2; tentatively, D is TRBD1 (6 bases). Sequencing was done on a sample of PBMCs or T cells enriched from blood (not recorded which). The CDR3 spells CASSLGAGIYGYTF. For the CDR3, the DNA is TGTGCCAGCAGTTTGGGGGCAGGGATCTATGGCTACACCTTC.